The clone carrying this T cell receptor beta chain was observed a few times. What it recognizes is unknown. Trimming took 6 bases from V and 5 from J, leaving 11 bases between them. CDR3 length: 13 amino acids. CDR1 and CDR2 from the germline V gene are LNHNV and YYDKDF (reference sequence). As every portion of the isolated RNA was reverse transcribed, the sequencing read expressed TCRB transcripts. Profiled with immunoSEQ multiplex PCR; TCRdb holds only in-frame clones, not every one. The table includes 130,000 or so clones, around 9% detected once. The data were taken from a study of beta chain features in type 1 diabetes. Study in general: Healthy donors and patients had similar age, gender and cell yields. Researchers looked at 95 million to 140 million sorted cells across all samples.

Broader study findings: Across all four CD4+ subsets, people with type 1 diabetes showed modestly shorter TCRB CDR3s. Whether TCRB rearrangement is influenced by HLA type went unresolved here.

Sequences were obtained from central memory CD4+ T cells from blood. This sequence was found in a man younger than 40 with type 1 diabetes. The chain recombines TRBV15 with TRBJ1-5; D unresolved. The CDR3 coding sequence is TGTGCCACCAGTTTCCTGAGGGATCAGCCCCAGCATTTT. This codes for CATSFLRDQPQHF.